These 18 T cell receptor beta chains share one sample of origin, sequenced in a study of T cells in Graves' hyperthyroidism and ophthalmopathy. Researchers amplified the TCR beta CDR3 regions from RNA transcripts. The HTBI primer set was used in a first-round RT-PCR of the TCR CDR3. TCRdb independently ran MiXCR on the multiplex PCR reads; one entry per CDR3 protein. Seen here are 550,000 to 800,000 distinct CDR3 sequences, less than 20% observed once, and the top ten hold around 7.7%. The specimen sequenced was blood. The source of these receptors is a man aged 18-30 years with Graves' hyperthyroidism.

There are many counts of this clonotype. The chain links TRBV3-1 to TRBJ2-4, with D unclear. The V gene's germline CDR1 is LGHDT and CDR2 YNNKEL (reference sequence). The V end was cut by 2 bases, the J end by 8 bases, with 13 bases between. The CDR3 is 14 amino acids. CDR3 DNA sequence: TGTGCCAGCAGCCAAACCAGCGCAGGTCACATTCAGTACTTC. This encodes CASSQTSAGHIQYF.

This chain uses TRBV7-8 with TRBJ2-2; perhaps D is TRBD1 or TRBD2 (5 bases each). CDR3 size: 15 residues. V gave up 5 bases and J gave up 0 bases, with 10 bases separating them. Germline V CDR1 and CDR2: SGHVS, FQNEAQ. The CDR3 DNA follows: TGTGCCAGCAGCCACAGGCGGGCGAACACCGGGGAGCTGTTTTTT. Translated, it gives CASSHRRANTGELFF.

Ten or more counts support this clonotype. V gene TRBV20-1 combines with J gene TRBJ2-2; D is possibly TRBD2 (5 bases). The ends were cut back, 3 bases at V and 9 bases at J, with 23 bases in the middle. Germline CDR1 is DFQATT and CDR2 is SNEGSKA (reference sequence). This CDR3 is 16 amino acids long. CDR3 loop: CSARPGPGIELRELFF. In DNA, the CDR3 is TGCAGTGCTAGGCCTGGCCCGGGGATTGAACTCCGGGAGCTGTTTTTT.

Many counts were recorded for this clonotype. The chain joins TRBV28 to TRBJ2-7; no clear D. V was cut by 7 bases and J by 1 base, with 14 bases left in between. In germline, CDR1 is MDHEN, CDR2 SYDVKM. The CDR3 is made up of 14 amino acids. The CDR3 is CASTSMERSYEQYF. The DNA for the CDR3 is TGTGCCAGCACCTCAATGGAGAGGTCCTACGAGCAGTACTTC.

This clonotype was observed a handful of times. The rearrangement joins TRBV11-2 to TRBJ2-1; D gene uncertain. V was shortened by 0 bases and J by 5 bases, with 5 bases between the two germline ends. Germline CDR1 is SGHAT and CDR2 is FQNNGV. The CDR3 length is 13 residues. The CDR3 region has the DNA TGTGCCAGCAGCTTAGATCCCCACAATGAGCAGTTCTTC. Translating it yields CASSLDPHNEQFF.

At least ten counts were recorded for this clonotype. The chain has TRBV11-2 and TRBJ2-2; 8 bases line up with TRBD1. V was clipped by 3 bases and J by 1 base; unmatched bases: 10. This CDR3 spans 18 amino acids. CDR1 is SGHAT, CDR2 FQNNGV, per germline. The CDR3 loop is CASSLDSAGTGNTGELFF. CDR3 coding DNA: TGTGCCAGCAGCTTGGATTCTGCCGGGACAGGGAACACCGGGGAGCTGTTTTTT.

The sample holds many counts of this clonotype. The CDR3 DNA sequence: TGCGCCAGCAGCCCCGAAGGACCTCATCACAATGAGCAGTTCTTC. This gives the protein CASSPEGPHHNEQFF. The rearrangement uses TRBV5-1 and TRBJ2-1; D gene ambiguous. The CDR3 consists of 15 residues. The germline V and J ends were trimmed by 4 bases and 5 bases, with 16 bases remaining between them. The germline V gene encodes CDR1 SGHRS and CDR2 YFSETQ.

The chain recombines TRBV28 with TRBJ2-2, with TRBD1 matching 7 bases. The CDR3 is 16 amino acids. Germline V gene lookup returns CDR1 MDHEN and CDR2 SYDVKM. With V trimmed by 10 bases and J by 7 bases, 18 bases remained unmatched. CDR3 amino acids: CATLARDREYSGELFF. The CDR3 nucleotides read TGTGCCACCCTGGCGCGAGACAGGGAGTATAGCGGGGAGCTGTTTTTT.

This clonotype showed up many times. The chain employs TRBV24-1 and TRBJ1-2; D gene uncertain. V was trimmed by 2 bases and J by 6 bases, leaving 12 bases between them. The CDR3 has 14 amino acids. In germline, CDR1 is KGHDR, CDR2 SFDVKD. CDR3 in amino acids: CATSDSRRRDGYTF. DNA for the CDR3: TGTGCCACCAGTGATTCGAGAAGGAGGGATGGCTACACCTTC.

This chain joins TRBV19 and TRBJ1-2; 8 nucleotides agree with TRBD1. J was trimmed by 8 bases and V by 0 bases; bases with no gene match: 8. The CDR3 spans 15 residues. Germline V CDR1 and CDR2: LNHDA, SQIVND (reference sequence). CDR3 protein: CASSIEFGQGRGYTF. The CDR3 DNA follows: TGTGCCAGTAGTATAGAATTCGGACAGGGACGAGGCTACACCTTC.

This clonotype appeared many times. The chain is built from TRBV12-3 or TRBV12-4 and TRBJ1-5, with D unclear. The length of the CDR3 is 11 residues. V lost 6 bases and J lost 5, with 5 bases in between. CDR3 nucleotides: TGTGCCAGCAGCCGCGATCAGCCCCAGCATTTT. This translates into CASSRDQPQHF.

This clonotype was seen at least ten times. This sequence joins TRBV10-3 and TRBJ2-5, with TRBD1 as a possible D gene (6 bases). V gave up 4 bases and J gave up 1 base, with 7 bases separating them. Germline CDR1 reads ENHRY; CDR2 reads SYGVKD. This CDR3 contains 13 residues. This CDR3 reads CAISGTAQETQYF. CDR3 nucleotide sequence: TGTGCCATCAGTGGGACAGCCCAAGAGACCCAGTACTTC.

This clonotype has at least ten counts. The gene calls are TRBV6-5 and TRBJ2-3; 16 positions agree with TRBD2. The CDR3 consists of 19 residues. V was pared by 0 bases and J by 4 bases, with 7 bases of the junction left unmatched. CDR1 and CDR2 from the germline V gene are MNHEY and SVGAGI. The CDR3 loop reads CASSYSGTSGREVADTQYF. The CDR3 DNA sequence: TGTGCCAGCAGTTACTCCGGGACTAGCGGGAGGGAAGTTGCAGATACGCAGTATTTT.

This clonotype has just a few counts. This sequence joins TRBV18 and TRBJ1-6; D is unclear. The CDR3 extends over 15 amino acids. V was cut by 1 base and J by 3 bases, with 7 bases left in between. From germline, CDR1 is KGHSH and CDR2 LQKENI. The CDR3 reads CASSPQAVYNSPLHF. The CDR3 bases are TGTGCCAGCTCACCACAGGCGGTCTATAATTCACCCCTCCACTTT.

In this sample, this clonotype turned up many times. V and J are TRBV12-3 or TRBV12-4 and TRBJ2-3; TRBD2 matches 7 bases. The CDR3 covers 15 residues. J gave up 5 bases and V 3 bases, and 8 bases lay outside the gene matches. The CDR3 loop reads CASSFSRGVRDTQYF. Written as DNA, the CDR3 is TGTGCCAGCAGTTTTTCACGGGGGGTGAGAGATACGCAGTATTTT.

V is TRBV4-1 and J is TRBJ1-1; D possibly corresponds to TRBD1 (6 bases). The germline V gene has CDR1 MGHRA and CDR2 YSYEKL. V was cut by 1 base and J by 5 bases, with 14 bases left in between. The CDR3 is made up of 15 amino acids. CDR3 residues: CASSQAPPGETEAFF. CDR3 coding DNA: TGCGCCAGCAGCCAAGCTCCTCCAGGGGAGACTGAAGCTTTCTTT.

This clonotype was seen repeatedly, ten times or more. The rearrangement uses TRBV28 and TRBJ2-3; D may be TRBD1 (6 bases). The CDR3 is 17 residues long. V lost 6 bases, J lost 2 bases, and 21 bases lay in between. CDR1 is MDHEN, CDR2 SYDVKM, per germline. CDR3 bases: TGTGCCAGCAGACCTAATCCGGGACATCCTTCCACAGATACGCAGTATTTT. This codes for CASRPNPGHPSTDTQYF.

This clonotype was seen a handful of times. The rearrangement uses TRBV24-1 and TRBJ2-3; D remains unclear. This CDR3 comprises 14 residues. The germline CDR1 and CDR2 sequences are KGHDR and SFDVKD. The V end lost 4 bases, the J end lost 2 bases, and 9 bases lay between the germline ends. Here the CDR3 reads CATSDELITDTQYF. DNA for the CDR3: TGTGCCACCAGTGACGAGCTAATCACAGATACGCAGTATTTT.